This entry features one TCR beta chain sequence. Its antigen is not known. The protocol was immunoSEQ multiplex PCR, while the TCRdb copy is restricted to in-frame clones and leaves out a portion. The sample holds tens of thousands of clones, about 93% seen once. This sample stems from a study of T cell responses to AZD1222 COVID-19 vaccine. The study's findings and limits: Among the donors, most were white British and more were female, and clonal diversity was possibly underestimated.

In germline, CDR1 is LNHDA, CDR2 SQIVND (reference sequence). The CDR3 contains 13 residues. V lost 6 bases and J lost 5; bases outside the gene matches: 5. The chain has TRBV19 and TRBJ1-1; 8 positions match TRBD1. The starting material was peripheral blood, obtained on day 0 of MenACWY control vaccination. This sequence was found in an adult in good health. CDR3 nucleotides: TGTGCCAGTAGATTACAGGGGGGAACTGAAGCTTTCTTT. It translates to CASRLQGGTEAFF.